Sequencing of this TCR beta chain was carried out in a study of T-cell reconstitution after alpha-beta-depleted transplantation in children. A library of TCRbeta sequences, prepared with unique molecular identifiers, was generated. TCRdb analysed the PCR reads with MiXCR anew, one entry per CDR3 protein. The data show more than 150,000 distinct CDR3 sequences, 13% to 15% seen once. This clonotype was found many times. Deletions cut 4 bases from V and 5 bases from J, with 12 bases between. CDR3 length: 12 amino acids. CDR1 and CDR2 from the germline V gene are DFQATT and SNEGSKA (reference sequence). This receptor was taken from a human donor who donated a stem cell graft to a child with acute lymphoblastic leukemia. This material consisted of PBMCs from the stem cell graft donor, taken from the stem cell graft. This chain links TRBV20-1 with TRBJ2-7; unclear D gene. The CDR3, as DNA: TGCAGTGCTACGGAACAATCCCACGAGCAGTACTTC. Protein: CSATEQSHEQYF.